This TCR beta chain stems from a study of technical replicates of blood from a handful of donors. Clones were sequenced by immunoSEQ multiplex PCR, and TCRdb holds only the in-frame ones, with some missing. The sample records around 68,000 clones, about nine tenths being singletons. Germline CDR1 SGHRS, CDR2 YFSETQ. Deletions cut 4 bases from V and 2 bases from J, with 12 bases between. This CDR3 is built from 14 residues. The chain links TRBV5-1 to TRBJ2-5, with a possible D match to TRBD1 (7 bases). The source of this sequence is a human donor in good health. Some clones in this sample may be carry-over from other donors' samples. The sample comprised T cells isolated from PBMCs. The CDR3 region is CASSAGQKQETQYF. DNA for the CDR3: TGCGCCAGCAGCGCGGGACAGAAGCAAGAGACCCAGTACTTC.